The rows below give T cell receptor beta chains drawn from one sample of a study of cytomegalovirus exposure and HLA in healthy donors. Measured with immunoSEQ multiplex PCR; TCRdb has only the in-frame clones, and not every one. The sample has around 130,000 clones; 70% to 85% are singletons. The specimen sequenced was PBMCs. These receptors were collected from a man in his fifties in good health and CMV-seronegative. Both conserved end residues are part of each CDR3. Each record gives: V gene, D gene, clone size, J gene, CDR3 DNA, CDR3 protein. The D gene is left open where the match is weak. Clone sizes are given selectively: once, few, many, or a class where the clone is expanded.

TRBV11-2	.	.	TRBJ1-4	TGTGCCAGCAGCTACACGACAGGAGCTAATGAAAAACTGTTTTTT	CASSYTTGANEKLFF
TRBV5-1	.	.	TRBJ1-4	TGCGCCAGCAGCTTGGCTTGGAGGAGTGAAAAACTGTTTTTT	CASSLAWRSEKLFF
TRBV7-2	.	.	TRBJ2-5	TGTGCCAGCAGCTTGGCCTTCCAAGAGACCCAGTACTTC	CASSLAFQETQYF
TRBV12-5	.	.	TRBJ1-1	TGTGCTAGTGGCCTTGAAGAAGGGGCTGAAGCTTTCTTT	CASGLEEGAEAFF
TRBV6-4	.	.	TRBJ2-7	.	CASSGRTSRFLWNEQYF
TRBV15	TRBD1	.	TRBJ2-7	TGTGCCACCAGCAGAGCCGGGACAGACGACTCCTACGAGCAGTACTTC	CATSRAGTDDSYEQYF
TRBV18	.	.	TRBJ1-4	TGTGCCAGCTCACCCAACAGGGCCAGTGAAAAACTGTTTTTT	CASSPNRASEKLFF
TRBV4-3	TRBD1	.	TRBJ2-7	TGCGCCAGCAGCCCGGGACAGAGCTCCTACGAGCAGTACTTC	CASSPGQSSYEQYF
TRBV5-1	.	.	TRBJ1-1	TGCGCCAGCAGCCTATACGGGGACTCGTTGAACACTGAAGCTTTCTTT	CASSLYGDSLNTEAFF
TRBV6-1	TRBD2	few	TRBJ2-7	TGTGCCAGCACAACTCCGGGACTAGCGTACTACGAGCAGTACTTC	CASTTPGLAYYEQYF
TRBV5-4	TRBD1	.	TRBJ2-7	TGTGCCAGCAGCCTCGGGACAGGCTTCTCCTACGAGCAGTACTTC	CASSLGTGFSYEQYF
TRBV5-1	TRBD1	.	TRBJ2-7	TGCGCCAGCAGCCATGGGACAGGGGCCTACGAGCAGTACTTC	CASSHGTGAYEQYF
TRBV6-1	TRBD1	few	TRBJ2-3	TGTGCCAGCAGTGAAATTACCGGGACAGGGGGGGGAGATACGCAGTATTTT	CASSEITGTGGGDTQYF
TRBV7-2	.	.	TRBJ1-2	TGTGCCAGCAGCCCCTATCATGAAGTCCGCTATGGCTACACCTTC	CASSPYHEVRYGYTF
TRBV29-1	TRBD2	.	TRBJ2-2	TGCAGCGTTGAAGTGGCCGGGAGGAGCACCGGGGAGCTGTTTTTT	CSVEVAGRSTGELFF
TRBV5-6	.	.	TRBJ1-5	TGTGCCAGCAGCTTGGCAATACGCGGTGGCAGGGTAGGTCAGCCCCAGCATTTT	CASSLAIRGGRVGQPQHF
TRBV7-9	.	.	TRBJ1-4	TGTGCCAGCAGCTTAGCGGGGGGTGAAAAACTGTTTTTT	CASSLAGGEKLFF
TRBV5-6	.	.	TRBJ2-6	TGTGCCAGCAGCGTAGAACGAAGCTCTGGGGCCAACGTCCTGACTTTC	CASSVERSSGANVLTF
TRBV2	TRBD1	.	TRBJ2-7	TGTGCCAGCAGTGGGCCCGACAGGGCCAGCGAGCAGTACTTC	CASSGPDRASEQYF
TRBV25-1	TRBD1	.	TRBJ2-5	TGTGCCAGCAGTGAGAGGGGGCACAGAGAGACCCAGTACTTC	CASSERGHRETQYF
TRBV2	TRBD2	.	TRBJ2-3	TGTGCCAGCAGTGACCCTTCACTAGCGACCACAGATACGCAGTATTTT	CASSDPSLATTDTQYF
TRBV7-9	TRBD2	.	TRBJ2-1	TGTGCCAGCAGCGTAGCGGGGGCCTCCTACAATGAGCAGTTCTTC	CASSVAGASYNEQFF
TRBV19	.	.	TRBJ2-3	TGTGCCAGTAGTATATGGGAAGGGGGGGCAGATACGCAGTATTTT	CASSIWEGGADTQYF
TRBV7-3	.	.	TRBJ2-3	TGTGCCAGCAGCTTAGTTCGAGGCACAGATACGCAGTATTTT	CASSLVRGTDTQYF
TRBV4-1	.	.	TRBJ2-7	TGCGCCAGCAGCCACCCCCCCGCGGGGACCTACGAGCAGTACTTC	CASSHPPAGTYEQYF
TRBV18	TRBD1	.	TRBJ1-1	TGTGCCAGCTCACACGGACAGGGGGCAATTAGTTGGAACACTGAAGCTTTCTTT	CASSHGQGAISWNTEAFF
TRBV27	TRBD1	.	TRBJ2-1	TGTGCCAGCAGTTTTACCGGACAGGGTAGCTTTTTCTTC	CASSFTGQGSFFF
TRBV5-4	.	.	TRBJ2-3	TGTGCCAGCAGCCCAGGGACCGAGCGGGTATTAAGCACAGATACGCAGTATTTT	CASSPGTERVLSTDTQYF
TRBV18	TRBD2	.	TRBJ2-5	TGTGCCAGCTCACTGGGAAGCGGGGGCACCAAATACTTC	CASSLGSGGTKYF
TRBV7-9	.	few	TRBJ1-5	TGTGCCAGCAGCGCCGGGTTTCAGCCCCAGCATTTT	CASSAGFQPQHF
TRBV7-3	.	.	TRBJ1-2	TGTGCCAGCAGCTTACCGACACCTCAGACAGATCACTATGGCTACACCTTC	CASSLPTPQTDHYGYTF
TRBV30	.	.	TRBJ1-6	TGTGCCTGGAGTGTACCGGGGGATTCACCCCTCCACTTT	CAWSVPGDSPLHF
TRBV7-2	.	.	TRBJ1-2	TGTGCCAGCAGCCCCCTCAGGGGCGCTAACTATGGCTACACCTTC	CASSPLRGANYGYTF
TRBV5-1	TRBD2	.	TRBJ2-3	TGCGCCAGCCGTACCCTAGCGGGGGGGTTCACAGATACGCAGTATTTT	CASRTLAGGFTDTQYF
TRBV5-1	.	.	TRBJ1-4	TGCGCCAGCAGCTGGGGGGGGATAGGTGAAAAACTGTTTTTT	CASSWGGIGEKLFF
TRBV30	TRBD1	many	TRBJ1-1	TGTGCCTGGGTCGTCGACCCAGCAGGGGGCACTGAAGCTTTCTTT	CAWVVDPAGGTEAFF
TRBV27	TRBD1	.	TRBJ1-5	TGTGCCAGCAGTTTAAGCCGGGACAGAGCGTCGGTACATAGCAATCAGCCCCAGCATTTT	CASSLSRDRASVHSNQPQHF
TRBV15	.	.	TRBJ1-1	TGTGCCACCAGCAGAGAGGGAGGGAGTTCGGCCACTGAAGCTTTCTTT	CATSREGGSSATEAFF
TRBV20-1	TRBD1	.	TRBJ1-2	TGCAGTGCTGACAGGGTGGGTGGCTACACCTTC	CSADRVGGYTF
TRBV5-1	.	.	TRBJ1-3	TGCGCCAGCAGCTTGGACGGAGTGTCAAGCTCTGGAAACACCATATATTTT	CASSLDGVSSSGNTIYF
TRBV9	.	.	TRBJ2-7	TGTGCCAGCAGCGCCCGGGACAATTCCTACGAGCAGTACTTC	CASSARDNSYEQYF
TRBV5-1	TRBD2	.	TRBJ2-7	TGCGCCAGCAGCCCGGGGGGACTAGTAGGCTCCTACGAGCAGTACTTC	CASSPGGLVGSYEQYF
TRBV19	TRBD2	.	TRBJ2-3	TGTGCCAGTAGTCTCGGGACTAGCGGGGGGGCCCGAGATACGCAGTATTTT	CASSLGTSGGARDTQYF
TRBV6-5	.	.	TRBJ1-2	TGTGCCAGCAGTTACCGGTGGGGGGGAGATGGCTACACCTTC	CASSYRWGGDGYTF
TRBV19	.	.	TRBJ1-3	TGTGCCAGTCAATCGCCGGGGGCTGGAAACACCATATATTTT	CASQSPGAGNTIYF
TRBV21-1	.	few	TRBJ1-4	TGTGCCAGCAGCAAACCTAATTTGTTAGTAGAAAAACTGTTTTTT	CASSKPNLLVEKLFF